This is a list of T cell receptor beta chains from one sample in a study of T cell changes during pregnancy in multiple sclerosis. Clones were read by immunoSEQ multiplex PCR, and TCRdb kept only the in-frame ones, dropping some. The sample holds tens of thousands of clones, around 90% seen once. The material sequenced was peripheral blood, taken in the third trimester of pregnancy. The receptors shown here come from a female donor with multiple sclerosis, enrolled in a pregnancy study. Both conserved end residues are part of each CDR3. Fields, in order: J gene, D gene, V gene, clone size, CDR3 protein, CDR3 DNA. The D gene is left open where the match is weak. A clone size is listed for some rows: how often the clone was seen (once, few, many), or a class if it is expanded.

TRBJ2-5	TRBD1	TRBV27	NA	CASKTGLQETQYF	TGTGCCAGCAAGACAGGGCTCCAAGAGACCCAGTACTTC
TRBJ1-3	TRBD1	TRBV14	few	CASSQTLTGYGGNTIYF	TGTGCCAGCAGCCAAACCTTGACAGGGTACGGAGGAAACACCATATATTTT
TRBJ2-7	TRBD1	TRBV27	NA	CASLGQGNYEQYF	TGTGCCAGCCTCGGACAGGGAAACTACGAGCAGTACTTC
TRBJ1-1	NA	TRBV7-9	few	CASSPRDKRNTEAFF	TGTGCCAGCAGCCCCCGGGACAAGAGGAACACTGAAGCTTTCTTT
TRBJ2-1	TRBD2	TRBV5-6	few	CASSGGLAGGRSSYNEQFF	TGTGCCAGCAGCGGCGGACTAGCGGGAGGCCGAAGCTCCTACAATGAGCAGTTCTTC
TRBJ2-6	NA	TRBV4-3	NA	CASSQDGAQTGANVLTF	TGCGCCAGCAGCCAAGATGGGGCGCAGACTGGGGCCAACGTCCTGACTTTC
TRBJ2-3	TRBD1	TRBV27	NA	CASSKTGATDTQYF	TGTGCCAGCAGCAAGACAGGGGCCACAGATACGCAGTATTTT
TRBJ2-1	TRBD2	TRBV10-3	NA	CAIRSGLAGVNEQFF	TGTGCCATCAGATCGGGACTAGCGGGAGTGAATGAGCAGTTCTTC
TRBJ2-1	TRBD1	TRBV30	NA	CAWSGNRGNEQFF	TGTGCCTGGAGTGGAAACAGGGGCAATGAGCAGTTCTTC
TRBJ2-7	TRBD1	TRBV19	NA	CASSGRQGAIYEQYF	TGTGCCAGTAGTGGAAGACAGGGAGCAATCTACGAGCAGTACTTC
TRBJ1-2	NA	TRBV4-3	NA	CASSQGSATYGYTF	TGCGCCAGCAGCCAAGGGTCAGCGACCTATGGCTACACCTTC
TRBJ1-1	NA	TRBV29-1	NA	CSVAPGTNTEAFF	TGCAGCGTTGCCCCAGGCACGAACACTGAAGCTTTCTTT
TRBJ2-7	TRBD1	TRBV6-5	NA	CASSYGTGTTYEQYF	TGTGCCAGCAGTTACGGGACAGGCACGACCTACGAGCAGTACTTC
TRBJ2-3	NA	TRBV13	NA	CASSLGVGGNTDTQYF	TGTGCCAGCAGCTTAGGAGTGGGCGGGAACACAGATACGCAGTATTTT
TRBJ2-2	NA	TRBV30	NA	CAWSAGVGTGELFF	TGTGCCTGGAGTGCGGGAGTGGGCACCGGGGAGCTGTTTTTT
TRBJ1-5	TRBD1	TRBV6-5	NA	CASSYGQDQPQHF	TGTGCCAGCAGTTACGGACAGGATCAGCCCCAGCATTTT
TRBJ2-1	TRBD2	TRBV9	NA	CASSSGLAGSNEQFF	TGTGCCAGCAGCTCGGGACTAGCGGGGTCCAATGAGCAGTTCTTC
TRBJ1-5	NA	TRBV19	NA	CASSQFNQPQHF	TGTGCCAGTAGTCAGTTCAATCAGCCCCAGCATTTT
TRBJ1-6	NA	TRBV27	NA	CASSFGPNSPLHF	TGTGCCAGCAGTTTTGGGCCTAATTCACCCCTCCACTTT
TRBJ1-4	NA	TRBV4-1	NA	CASSPGTTNEKLFF	TGCGCCAGCAGCCCAGGGACAACTAATGAAAAACTGTTTTTT
TRBJ1-1	TRBD1	TRBV29-1	NA	CSVGNMGQTEAFF	TGCAGCGTTGGAAACATGGGACAGACTGAAGCTTTCTTT
TRBJ1-1	TRBD1	TRBV10-2	NA	CASSRQGAEAFF	TGCGCCAGCAGTCGACAGGGGGCTGAAGCTTTCTTT
TRBJ2-2	TRBD2	TRBV2	NA	CASLAGGSGELFF	TGTGCCAGTTTAGCGGGAGGGTCCGGGGAGCTGTTTTTT
TRBJ2-5	NA	TRBV5-1	once	CASTIGQYQETQYF	TGCGCCAGCACTATTGGACAGTACCAAGAGACCCAGTACTTC
TRBJ2-7	TRBD2	TRBV6-1	NA	CASSERTSGYWEQYF	TGTGCCAGCAGTGAGAGGACTAGCGGGTATTGGGAGCAGTACTTC
TRBJ1-2	TRBD1	TRBV30	few	CAWQQGAVGYTF	TGTGCCTGGCAACAGGGGGCTGTGGGCTACACCTTC
TRBJ1-1	TRBD1	TRBV30	NA	CASPRTGNTEAFF	TGTGCCTCACCGAGGACAGGGAACACTGAAGCTTTCTTT
TRBJ2-1	NA	TRBV11-3	NA	CASRGGQHNEQFF	TGTGCCAGCAGGGGGGGGCAGCACAATGAGCAGTTCTTC
TRBJ2-7	NA	TRBV13	NA	CASSTWSYEQYF	TGTGCCAGCAGCACCTGGAGCTACGAGCAGTACTTC
TRBJ2-5	TRBD2	TRBV5-1	NA	CASSPRTSGIQETQYF	TGCGCCAGCAGCCCAAGGACTAGCGGGATCCAAGAGACCCAGTACTTC
TRBJ1-1	NA	TRBV25-1	once	CASSRGNTEAFF	TGTGCCAGCAGCCGGGGGAACACTGAAGCTTTCTTT
TRBJ1-2	NA	TRBV18	NA	CASSPSGGENYGYTF	TGTGCCAGCTCACCTAGTGGAGGCGAAAACTATGGCTACACCTTC
TRBJ2-7	NA	TRBV7-9	NA	CASSLVGQGQYF	TGTGCCAGCAGCTTAGTTGGGCAGGGGCAGTACTTC
TRBJ2-1	TRBD2	TRBV2	NA	CASSEAGLAGYNEQFF	TGTGCCAGCAGTGAAGCTGGGCTAGCGGGGTACAATGAGCAGTTCTTC
TRBJ1-1	TRBD1	TRBV19	NA	CASSADRGEAANTEAFF	TGTGCCAGTAGTGCCGACAGGGGGGAGGCGGCGAACACTGAAGCTTTCTTT
TRBJ2-2	NA	TRBV27	NA	CASSLLRTLDTGELFF	TGTGCCAGCAGCCTGCTGAGGACTTTGGACACCGGGGAGCTGTTTTTT
TRBJ2-3	TRBD2	TRBV18	NA	CASSPGLESTDTQYF	TGTGCCAGCTCACCGGGACTAGAAAGCACAGATACGCAGTATTTT
TRBJ2-7	TRBD1	TRBV7-9	NA	CASSLGQGVNEQYF	TGTGCCAGCAGCCTGGGACAGGGCGTCAACGAGCAGTACTTC
TRBJ2-5	NA	TRBV6-4	NA	CASSPTAQETQYF	TGTGCCAGCAGTCCTACAGCTCAAGAGACCCAGTACTTC
TRBJ2-2	NA	TRBV19	NA	CASSQVDRGGPGELFF	TGTGCCAGTAGTCAGGTAGATAGGGGAGGACCCGGGGAGCTGTTTTTT
TRBJ2-1	TRBD1	TRBV7-9	NA	CASSSSGTEYNEQFF	TGTGCCAGCAGCTCATCCGGGACAGAATACAATGAGCAGTTCTTC
TRBJ2-1	TRBD2	TRBV5-8	NA	CASSLGLAGSNEQFF	TGTGCCAGCAGCCTAGGACTAGCGGGTTCCAATGAGCAGTTCTTC
TRBJ2-3	TRBD2	TRBV5-4	few	CASSQGGLAGTDTQYF	TGTGCCAGCAGCCAGGGGGGACTAGCGGGAACAGATACGCAGTATTTT
TRBJ2-1	NA	TRBV11-2	NA	CASSLETSGAPPYNEQFF	TGTGCCAGCAGCTTAGAAACCTCTGGGGCACCCCCGTACAATGAGCAGTTCTTC
TRBJ2-2	TRBD1	TRBV6-1	NA	CASGRDRGRGELFF	TGTGCCAGCGGGAGGGACAGGGGAAGGGGGGAGCTGTTTTTT
TRBJ2-7	TRBD2	TRBV6-1	NA	CASSEDRTSTLSYEQYF	TGTGCCAGCAGTGAAGATAGGACTAGCACCTTATCCTACGAGCAGTACTTC
TRBJ2-1	TRBD1	TRBV27	NA	CASSLKDRGRPYNEQFF	TGTGCCAGCAGTCTAAAGGACAGGGGGAGGCCCTACAATGAGCAGTTCTTC
TRBJ2-1	NA	TRBV28	NA	CASSLPQGRNEQFF	TGTGCCAGCAGTCTGCCTCAGGGTAGGAATGAGCAGTTCTTC
TRBJ2-7	NA	TRBV6-6	NA	CASSSHASSYEQYF	TGTGCCAGCAGTTCCCATGCCAGTTCCTACGAGCAGTACTTC
TRBJ2-2	NA	TRBV4-2	NA	CASSQIQSGGGELFF	TGTGCCAGCAGCCAAATACAGTCTGGAGGCGGGGAGCTGTTTTTT